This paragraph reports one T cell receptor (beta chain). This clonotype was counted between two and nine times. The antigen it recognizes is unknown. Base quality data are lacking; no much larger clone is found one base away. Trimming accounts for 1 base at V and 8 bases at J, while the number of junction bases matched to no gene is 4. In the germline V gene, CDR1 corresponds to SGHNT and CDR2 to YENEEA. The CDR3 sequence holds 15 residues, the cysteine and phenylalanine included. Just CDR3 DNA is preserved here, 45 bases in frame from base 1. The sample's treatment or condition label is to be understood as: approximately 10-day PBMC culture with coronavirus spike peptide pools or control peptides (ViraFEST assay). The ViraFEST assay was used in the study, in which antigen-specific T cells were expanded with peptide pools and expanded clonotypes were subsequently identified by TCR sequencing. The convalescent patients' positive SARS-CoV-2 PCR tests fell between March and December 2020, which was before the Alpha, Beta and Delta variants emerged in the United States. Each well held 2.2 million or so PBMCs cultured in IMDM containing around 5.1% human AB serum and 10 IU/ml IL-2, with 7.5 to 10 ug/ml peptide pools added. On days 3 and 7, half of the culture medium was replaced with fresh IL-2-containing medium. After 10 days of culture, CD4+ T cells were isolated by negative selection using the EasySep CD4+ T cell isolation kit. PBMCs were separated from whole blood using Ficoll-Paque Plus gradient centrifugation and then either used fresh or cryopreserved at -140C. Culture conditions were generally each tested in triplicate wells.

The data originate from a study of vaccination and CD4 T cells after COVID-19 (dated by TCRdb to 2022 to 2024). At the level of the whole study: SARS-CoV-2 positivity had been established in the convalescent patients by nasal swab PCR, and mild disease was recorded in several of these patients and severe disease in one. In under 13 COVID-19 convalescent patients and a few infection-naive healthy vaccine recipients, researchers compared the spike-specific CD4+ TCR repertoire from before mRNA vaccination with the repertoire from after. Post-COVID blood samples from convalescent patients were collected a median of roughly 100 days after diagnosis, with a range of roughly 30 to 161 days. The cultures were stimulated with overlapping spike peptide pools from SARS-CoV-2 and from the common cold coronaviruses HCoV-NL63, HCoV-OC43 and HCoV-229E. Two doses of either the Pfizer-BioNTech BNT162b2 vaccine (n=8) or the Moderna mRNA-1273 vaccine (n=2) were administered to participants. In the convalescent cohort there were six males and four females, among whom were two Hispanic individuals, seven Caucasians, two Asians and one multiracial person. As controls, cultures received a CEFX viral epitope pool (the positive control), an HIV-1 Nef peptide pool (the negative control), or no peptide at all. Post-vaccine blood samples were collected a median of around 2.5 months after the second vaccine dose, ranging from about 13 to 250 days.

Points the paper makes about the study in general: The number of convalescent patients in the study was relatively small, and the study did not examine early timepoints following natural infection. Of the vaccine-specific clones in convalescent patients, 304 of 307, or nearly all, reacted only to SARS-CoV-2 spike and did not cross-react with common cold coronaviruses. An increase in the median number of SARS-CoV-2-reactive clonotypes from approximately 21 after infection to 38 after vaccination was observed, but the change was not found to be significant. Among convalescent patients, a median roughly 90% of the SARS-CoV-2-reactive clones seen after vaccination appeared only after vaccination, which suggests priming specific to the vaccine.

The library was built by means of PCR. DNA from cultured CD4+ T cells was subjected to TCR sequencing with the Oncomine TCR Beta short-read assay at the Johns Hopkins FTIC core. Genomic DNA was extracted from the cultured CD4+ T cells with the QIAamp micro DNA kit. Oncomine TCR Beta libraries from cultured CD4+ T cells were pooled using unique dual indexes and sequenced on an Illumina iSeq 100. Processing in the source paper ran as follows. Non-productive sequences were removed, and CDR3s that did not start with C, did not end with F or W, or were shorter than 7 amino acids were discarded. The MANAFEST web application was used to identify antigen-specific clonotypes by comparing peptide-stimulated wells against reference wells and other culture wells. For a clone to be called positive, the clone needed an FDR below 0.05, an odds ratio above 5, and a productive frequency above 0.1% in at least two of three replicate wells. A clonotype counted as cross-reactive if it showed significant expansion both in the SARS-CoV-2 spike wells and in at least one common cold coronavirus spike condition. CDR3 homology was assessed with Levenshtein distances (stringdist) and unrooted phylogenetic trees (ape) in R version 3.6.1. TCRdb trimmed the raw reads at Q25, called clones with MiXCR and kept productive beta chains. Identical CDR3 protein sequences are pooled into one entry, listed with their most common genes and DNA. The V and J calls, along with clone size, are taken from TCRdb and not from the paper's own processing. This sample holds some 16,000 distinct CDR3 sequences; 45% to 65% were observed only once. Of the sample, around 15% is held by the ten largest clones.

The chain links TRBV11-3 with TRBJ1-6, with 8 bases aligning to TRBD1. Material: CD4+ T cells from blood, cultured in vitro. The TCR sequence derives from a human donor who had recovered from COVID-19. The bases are TGTGCCAGCAGCTTAGCCTCAGGGGGCTATTCACCCCTCCACTTT. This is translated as CASSLASGGYSPLHF.